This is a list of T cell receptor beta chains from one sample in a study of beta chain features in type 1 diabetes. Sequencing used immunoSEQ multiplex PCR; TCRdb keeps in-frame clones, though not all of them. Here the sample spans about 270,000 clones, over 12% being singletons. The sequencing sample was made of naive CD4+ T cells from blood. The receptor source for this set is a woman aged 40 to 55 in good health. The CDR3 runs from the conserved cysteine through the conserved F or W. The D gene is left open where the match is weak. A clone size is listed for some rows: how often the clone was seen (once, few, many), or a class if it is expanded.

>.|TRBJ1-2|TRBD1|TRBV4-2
TGTGCCAGCAGCCAAGTAGATGACAGGGACTATGGCTACACCTTC
CASSQVDDRDYGYTF
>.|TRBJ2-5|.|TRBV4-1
TGCGCCAGCGGGGTCCCTAGGGGGGGCGGAGAGACCCAGTACTTC
CASGVPRGGGETQYF
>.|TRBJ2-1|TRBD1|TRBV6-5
TGTGCCAGCAGCCGACAGGGTACTGGTTTGGGTGAGCAGTTCTTC
CASSRQGTGLGEQFF
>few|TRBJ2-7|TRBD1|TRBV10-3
TGTGCCATCAGTGAGTCGGGACCTGCGAGCAGGGGGCACTACGAGCAGTACTTC
CAISESGPASRGHYEQYF
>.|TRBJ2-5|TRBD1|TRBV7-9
TGTGCCAGCAGCACCACGACAGGGGGGACTTCTTCGGAGACCCAGTACTTC
CASSTTTGGTSSETQYF
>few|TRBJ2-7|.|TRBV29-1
TGCAGCGTACAGGAGAACTCCTACGAGCAGTACTTC
CSVQENSYEQYF
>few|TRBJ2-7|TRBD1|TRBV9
TGTGCCAGCAGCCGACAGGGGTCCCACGAGCAGTACTTC
CASSRQGSHEQYF
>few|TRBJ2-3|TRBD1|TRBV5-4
TGTGCCAGCAGCTGGACAGGGGTAGATACGCAGTATTTT
CASSWTGVDTQYF
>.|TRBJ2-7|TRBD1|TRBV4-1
TGCGCCAGCAGCCAAGGACAGGGGCCTAACGGCGAGCAGTACTTC
CASSQGQGPNGEQYF
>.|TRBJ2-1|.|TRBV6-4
TGTGCCAGCAGTATATACGCCGGGTTCCCGGCTGAGCAGTTCTTC
CASSIYAGFPAEQFF
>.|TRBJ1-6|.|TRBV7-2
TGTGCCAGCAGCGTCATTGCGGCAGGGGCTAATTCACCCCTCCACTTT
CASSVIAAGANSPLHF
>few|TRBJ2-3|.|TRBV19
TGTGCCAGTAGTATGGGACTCCTCACAGATACGCAGTATTTT
CASSMGLLTDTQYF
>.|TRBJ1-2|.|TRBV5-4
TGTGCCAGCAGCTTCCCAGGGGCCATCTATGGCTACACCTTC
CASSFPGAIYGYTF
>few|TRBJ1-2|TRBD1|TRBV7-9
TGTGCCAGCAGCTCAGAGGACAGGGGTTATGGCTACACCTTC
CASSSEDRGYGYTF
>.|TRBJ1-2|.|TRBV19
TGTGCCAGTAGTATAATATCGGGGAACTATGGCTACACCTTC
CASSIISGNYGYTF
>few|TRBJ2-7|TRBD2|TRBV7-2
TGTGCCAGCAGCTTACGGGGGGGGCCCCCCTACGAGCAGTACTTC
CASSLRGGPPYEQYF
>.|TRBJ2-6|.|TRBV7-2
TGTGCCAGCAGAACGCCCAGTTCTTCTGGGGCCAACGTCCTGACTTTC
CASRTPSSSGANVLTF
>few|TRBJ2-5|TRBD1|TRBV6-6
TGTGCCAGCTCCGACCGACAGGGTGACGGGGAGACCCAGTACTTC
CASSDRQGDGETQYF
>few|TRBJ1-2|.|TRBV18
TGTGCCAGCTCACCCCCGGGGGGATATGGCTACACCTTC
CASSPPGGYGYTF
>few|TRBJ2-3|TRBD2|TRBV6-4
TGTGCCAGCAGTGCTGGAGCGGGGGCAGATACGCAGTATTTT
CASSAGAGADTQYF
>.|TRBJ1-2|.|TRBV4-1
TGCGCCAGCAGCCAAGGCGACAGGAACTATGGCTACACCTTC
CASSQGDRNYGYTF
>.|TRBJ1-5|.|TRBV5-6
TGTGCCAGCAGCTTGAGGGGGATGAATCAGCCCCAGCATTTT
CASSLRGMNQPQHF
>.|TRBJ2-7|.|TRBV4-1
TGCGCCAGCAGCCAGGGAGTCGAGCAGTACTTC
CASSQGVEQYF
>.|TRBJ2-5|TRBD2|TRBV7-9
TGTGCCAGCAGCTTACCGGGGACTAGCGGGGGGACGACGGAGACCCAGTACTTC
CASSLPGTSGGTTETQYF
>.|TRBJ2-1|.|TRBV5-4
TGTGCCAGCAGCTTTTTGCCGGGCAATGAGCAGTTCTTC
CASSFLPGNEQFF
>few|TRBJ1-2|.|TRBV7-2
TGTGCCAGCAGCTTATTTCCCGCTTCCCCTGCGGGCTACACCTTC
CASSLFPASPAGYTF
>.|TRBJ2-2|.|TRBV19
TGTGCCAGTAGTATTCTAAACGGGGAGCTGTTTTTT
CASSILNGELFF
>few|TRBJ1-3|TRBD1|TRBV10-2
TGCGCCAGCAGTCAGACAGGGTCTGGAAACACCATATATTTT
CASSQTGSGNTIYF
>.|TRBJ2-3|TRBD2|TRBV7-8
TGTGCCAGCAGCCAGCGGGGGGGCCACGATACGCAGTATTTT
CASSQRGGHDTQYF
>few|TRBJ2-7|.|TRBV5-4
TGTGCCAGCAGTCGGGTGGGTTACGAGCAGTACTTC
CASSRVGYEQYF
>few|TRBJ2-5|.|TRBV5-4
TGTGCCAGCAGCTTGGCCGGAAGCGGCCCGGAGACCCAGTACTTC
CASSLAGSGPETQYF
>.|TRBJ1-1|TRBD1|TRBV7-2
TGTGCCAGCAGCATCATGACAGGGACGGAAGCTTTCTTT
CASSIMTGTEAFF
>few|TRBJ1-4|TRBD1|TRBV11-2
TGTGCCAGCAGCTCATTACAGGGGGCTCACGAAAAACTGTTTTTT
CASSSLQGAHEKLFF